Below, 20 T cell receptor beta chains from the same sample are listed, as sequenced in a study of blood T cells in healthy people across ages. Then a second PCR, running about 6 to 11 cycles, was carried out with a sample-barcoded 5' primer and a J-beta primer mix. In TCRdb, the 5' RACE reads were re-called with MiXCR into one record per CDR3 protein. This sample has roughly 1.5 million distinct CDR3 sequences, with roughly two fifths found just once. The sample comprised blood. The receptors stem from a woman between 18 and 29 years old in good health.

As regards this clonotype: Its ends do not fully match the called genes, so a read error is possible. The J gene is TRBJ2-7, the V gene TRBV5-1, with TRBD2 as a possible D gene (7 bases). Germline CDR1 reads SGHRS; CDR2 reads YFSETQ. The CDR3 has 15 amino acids. CDR3 in DNA: TGTGCCAGCAGCAAGAACAGGGAGGGAGACTACGAGCAGTACTTC. Its protein product is CASSKNREGDYEQYF.

This clonotype has only a few counts. J is TRBJ2-3 and V is TRBV9, with 7 positions matching TRBD2. CDR1 is SGDLS and CDR2 is YYNGEE in the germline V gene. Trimming removed 0 bases from V and 8 bases from J; junction bases left unmatched: 12. The CDR3 has 16 residues. CDR3 region: CASSVDAGVAAGTQYF. CDR3 DNA sequence: TGTGCCAGCAGCGTAGATGCGGGAGTGGCGGCAGGTACGCAGTATTTT.

This clonotype has just a few counts. This chain uses TRBV12-3 or TRBV12-4 with TRBJ2-3, with a possible D match to TRBD2 (6 bases). The length of the CDR3 is 15 residues. The ends were cut back, 3 bases at V and 2 bases at J, with 12 bases in the middle. The CDR3 region is CASSLGGGATDTQYF. The CDR3 DNA is TGTGCCAGCAGTTTGGGAGGAGGGGCCACAGATACGCAGTATTTT.

Only a few counts were recorded for this clonotype. The rearrangement joins TRBV20-1 to TRBJ2-1; D is uncertain. CDR3 length: 17 amino acids. The germline gives CDR1 DFQATT, CDR2 SNEGSKA (reference sequence). V was shortened by 3 bases and J by 0 bases, with 18 bases between the two germline ends. CDR3 sequence reads: CSASRQVRASSYNEQFF. The CDR3 DNA reads as TGCAGTGCTAGTCGGCAAGTGCGCGCGAGCTCCTACAATGAGCAGTTCTTC.

This clonotype was counted a single time. The rearrangement uses TRBV6-2 or TRBV6-3 and TRBJ2-7; D is uncertain. Germline loops: CDR1 MNHEY, CDR2 SVGEGT. The V and J ends lost 2 bases and 6 bases respectively, with 14 bases between them. The CDR3 covers 14 residues. The CDR3 DNA reads TGTGCCAGCAGTTACGTGCGGACGGACGGCGAGCAGTACTTC. Translated, it gives CASSYVRTDGEQYF.

Only a few counts were recorded for this clonotype. This chain links TRBV15 with TRBJ2-3, with unresolved D. This CDR3 region has 16 residues. In germline, CDR1 is LNHNV, CDR2 YYDKDF (reference sequence). V shed 1 base and J shed 0 bases, with 11 bases lying between them. CDR3 in amino acids: CATSRGRATSTDTQYF. CDR3 coding DNA: TGTGCCACCAGCAGAGGTCGGGCAACTAGCACAGATACGCAGTATTTT. Full variable domain (rest looked up from reference TRBV15 and TRBJ2-3): DAMVIQNPRYQVTQFGKPVTLSCSQTLNHNVMYWYQQKSSQAPKLLFHYYDKDFNNEADTPDNFQSRRPNTSFCFLDIRSPGLGDTAMYLCATSRGRATSTDTQYFGPGTRLTVL.

This chain joins TRBV6-5 and TRBJ1-1; D ambiguous. The CDR3 has 14 amino acids. Germline V lookup: CDR1 MNHEY, CDR2 SVGAGI. The V end was cut by 5 bases, the J end by 1 base, with 11 bases between. The CDR3 nucleotides read TGTGCCAGCAGTCCCTATCGGCAGAACACTGAAGCTTTCTTT. This encodes CASSPYRQNTEAFF.

This clonotype was found a few times. The chain recombines TRBV6-2 or TRBV6-3 with TRBJ2-1, with 8 bases fitting TRBD2. The CDR3 contains 15 residues. Per germline, CDR1 MNHEY and CDR2 SVGEGT. The V segment lost 5 bases and the J segment 0 bases; nucleotides outside the gene matches: 3. CDR3 loop: CASSSGGRSYNEQFF. In DNA, the CDR3 is TGTGCCAGCAGTAGCGGGGGCCGCTCCTACAATGAGCAGTTCTTC.

The genes are TRBV6-2 or TRBV6-3 and TRBJ2-1; possibly TRBD1 for D (6 bases). Germline-derived CDR1 and CDR2 are MNHEY and SVGEGT. CDR3 length: 13 residues. V was trimmed by 8 bases and J by 6 bases, leaving 14 bases between them. The CDR3 sequence: CASGQRQPNEQFF. CDR3 DNA sequence: TGTGCCAGCGGACAGAGACAACCCAATGAGCAGTTCTTC.

Concerning this clonotype: Relative to the germline gene, one junction end is altered; a read error may explain this. The gene calls are TRBV7-6 and TRBJ1-1; D is uncertain. The CDR3 contains 12 residues. CDR1 and CDR2 from the germline V gene are SGHVS and FNYEAQ. CDR3 in amino acids: CACSSERTEAFF. The CDR3 coding sequence is TGTGCCTGCAGCTCAGAACGGACTGAAGCTTTCTTT.

The chain is built from TRBV30 and TRBJ1-5, with TRBD1 matching 7 bases. Germline trimming cut 4 bases from V and 5 bases from J; bases unmatched to any gene: 5. CDR1 is GTSNPN and CDR2 is SVGIG in the germline V gene (reference sequence). CDR3 length: 13 amino acids. CDR3 protein: CAWNRGFDQPQHF. CDR3 nucleotides: TGTGCCTGGAACAGGGGATTCGATCAGCCCCAGCATTTT.

The sample holds a few counts of this clonotype. The chain combines TRBV12-3 or TRBV12-4 with TRBJ2-7; 8 bases fit TRBD2. The J call is uncertain, as TRBJ2-4 better fits the DNA end. The CDR3 covers 14 residues. The CDR3 sequence is CASNFQGGGNIQYF. The CDR3 DNA sequence: TGTGCCAGCAACTTCCAGGGCGGGGGGAACATTCAGTACTTC.

J is TRBJ2-7 and V is TRBV27; D gene uncertain. Germline V gene data show CDR1 as MNHEY and CDR2 as SMNVEV (reference sequence). The V end was cut by 8 bases, the J end by 6 bases, with 14 bases between. The CDR3 length is 12 residues. The CDR3 DNA follows: TGTGCCAGCTCCCGCTTAGTAGGCGAGCAGTACTTC. It codes for CASSRLVGEQYF.

The gene calls are TRBV4-3 and TRBJ2-1; 12 bases are shared with TRBD2. The ends lost 2 bases at V and 6 bases at J; junction bases unmatched: 8. The CDR3 runs 17 residues. The germline gives CDR1 LGHNA, CDR2 YSLEER. CDR3 region: CASSQKTSGGPRNEQFF. The CDR3, as DNA: TGCGCCAGCAGCCAAAAGACTAGCGGGGGACCTCGCAATGAGCAGTTCTTC.

The genes are TRBV7-9 and TRBJ1-2; D is possibly TRBD1 (5 bases). This CDR3 comprises 15 residues. With 5 bases removed from V and 4 bases from J, the gap between germline ends came to 17 bases. Germline loops: CDR1 SEHNR, CDR2 FQNEAQ (reference sequence). Here the CDR3 DNA reads TGTGCCAGCAGCACCCATGGGGCCGACTCCTATGGCTACACCTTC. Translating gives CASSTHGADSYGYTF.

J is TRBJ2-7 and V is TRBV6-2 or TRBV6-3, with a possible D match to TRBD2 (6 bases). Deletions cut 0 bases from V and 4 bases from J, with 19 bases between. CDR1 is MNHEY, CDR2 SVGEGT, per germline. This CDR3 spans 17 amino acids. The chain's CDR3 is CASSYSSRTGRGYEQYF. CDR3 coding DNA: TGTGCCAGCAGTTACTCGAGCCGCACAGGCCGGGGGTACGAGCAGTACTTC.

This clonotype was picked up a small number of times. The chain recombines TRBV10-3 with TRBJ2-3; D possibly matches TRBD1 or TRBD2 (5 bases each). This CDR3 is 15 amino acids long. The ends were cut back, 0 bases at V and 5 bases at J, with 12 bases in the middle. Germline loops: CDR1 ENHRY, CDR2 SYGVKD. The CDR3: CAISESLGRGDTQYF. The CDR3 bases are TGTGCCATCAGTGAGTCACTAGGAAGGGGAGATACGCAGTATTTT.

This chain uses TRBV11-2 with TRBJ2-3; D not certain. CDR1 SGHAT and CDR2 FQNNGV come from the germline V gene. V was cut by 10 bases and J by 6 bases, with 23 bases left in between. The CDR3 has 15 amino acids. The CDR3 region has the DNA TGTGCCACCCACAATCGGCATTCGAGTTTTGATACGCAGTATTTT. Translating gives CATHNRHSSFDTQYF.

V gene TRBV9 combines with J gene TRBJ2-3; 7 bases map to TRBD2. The germline V gene has CDR1 SGDLS and CDR2 YYNGEE. The V segment lost 1 base and the J segment 1 base; nucleotides outside the gene matches: 6. This CDR3 is built from 16 residues. CDR3 bases: TGTGCCAGCAGCGTATACGCGGGGGAGGGCACAGATACGCAGTATTTT. Protein product: CASSVYAGEGTDTQYF.

In this sample, this clonotype turned up a few times. J is TRBJ2-3 and V is TRBV24-1; TRBD1 agrees at 8 bases. This CDR3 comprises 12 residues. Looked up from germline, CDR1 is KGHDR and CDR2 is SFDVKD. Germline trimming cut 4 bases from V and 14 bases from J; bases unmatched to any gene: 7. The CDR3 spells CATSEYRGAPYF. CDR3 nucleotide sequence: TGTGCCACCAGTGAATACAGGGGGGCGCCGTATTTT.